This T cell receptor (beta chain) was captured in a study of shared T cell receptors in the human thymus. Trimming cost V 4 bases and J 11 bases; bases outside gene matches: 9. CDR3 length: 14 residues. Per the germline V gene, CDR1 is MRHNA and CDR2 is SNTAGT. The protocol was immunoSEQ multiplex PCR, while the TCRdb copy is restricted to in-frame clones and leaves out a portion. The table has hundreds of thousands of clones, 95% seen once. This TCR derives from a human donor. The sequenced sample consisted of thymocytes. V usage is TRBV6-4 and J usage is TRBJ2-1, with TRBD2 matching 9 bases. The chain's CDR3 is CASSAGTSTAKQFF. The CDR3 nucleotides read TGTGCCAGCAGTGCCGGGACTAGCACCGCTAAGCAGTTCTTC.